Each of the 10 T cell receptor beta chains below was sequenced from the same sample in a study of blood T cell repertoires in COVID-19 (dated by TCRdb to the early 2020s). The library was produced with the immunoSEQ multiplex PCR assay. TCRdb holds this immuneACCESS table with in-frame rearrangements only. Some clones are missing; in checked studies, unresolved V genes explain under half, and the rest has no known cause. The table for this sample lists around 72,000 clones; 70% to 90% of them were counted only once. Over 15% of the sample is taken by the ten largest. Sequencing was performed on peripheral blood. These receptors originate from a woman aged 80 or over with acute or convalescent COVID-19.

This clone was observed a single time. CDR3 sequence (DNA): TGTGCCATCAGTTTCGGACTAGCGGGAAACGGGGAGCTGTTTTTT. The encoded protein is CAISFGLAGNGELFF. The genes are TRBV10-3 and TRBJ2-2; 12 nucleotides align to TRBD2. V gave up 5 bases and J gave up 7 bases; unmatched junction bases: 5. CDR1 is ENHRY and CDR2 is SYGVKD in the germline V gene. The length of the CDR3 is 15 residues.

The CDR3 coding sequence is TGTGCCAGCAGGCCCGGGACAGGGGCTTACACCATATATTTT. As protein: CASRPGTGAYTIYF. This rearrangement joins TRBV6-6 to TRBJ1-3; 10 nucleotides match TRBD1. The J segment lost 8 bases and the V segment lost 6 bases, leaving 7 bases of the junction unmatched. The length of the CDR3 is 14 residues. Germline assignment: CDR1 MNHNY and CDR2 SVGAGI (reference sequence).

This clone occurred once. V is TRBV3-1 (or the pseudogene TRBV3-2) and J is TRBJ2-5; D gene ambiguous. The germline V gene has CDR1 LGHDT and CDR2 YNNKEL (reference sequence). The CDR3 sequence is 17 residues long. V lost 2 bases and J 2 bases, leaving 18 bases between the germline ends. As DNA, the CDR3 is TGTGCCAGCAGCCAACCGTCCACCGGCTACGGGCAAGAGACCCAGTACTTC. This encodes CASSQPSTGYGQETQYF.

The chain carries TRBV6-5 and TRBJ1-1, with 11 bases fitting TRBD1. The germline V gene encodes CDR1 MNHEY and CDR2 SVGAGI. The CDR3 runs to 14 residues. Germline trimming cut 6 bases from V and 1 base from J; bases unmatched to any gene: 1. In DNA form, the CDR3 reads TGTGCCAGCAGGGGGACAGGGGGGAACACTGAAGCTTTCTTT. Protein sequence: CASRGTGGNTEAFF.

The chain has TRBV6-5 and TRBJ2-1; 8 nucleotides line up with TRBD2. J lost 2 bases, V lost 5 bases, and 2 bases had no gene match. The CDR3 loop spans 14 amino acids. CDR1 is MNHEY and CDR2 is SVGAGI in the germline V gene. CDR3 sequence reads: CASSHSGTYNEQFF. The CDR3 DNA follows: TGTGCCAGCAGTCATAGCGGGACCTACAATGAGCAGTTCTTC.

This chain joins TRBV7-9 and TRBJ1-2; D not resolved. The CDR3 covers 13 residues. CDR1 is SEHNR, CDR2 FQNEAQ, per germline (reference sequence). The V gene lost 2 bases and the J gene lost 4 bases, with 8 bases spanning the gap. CDR3 sequence (DNA): TGTGCCAGCAGCTTAAGGGAGGCCTATGGCTACACCTTC. It codes for CASSLREAYGYTF.

In this sample, this clone turned up a few times. The rearrangement uses TRBV5-5 and TRBJ1-6; weak D call: TRBD1 (5 bases). V was clipped by 1 base and J by 10 bases, with 12 bases between them. CDR1 SGHKS and CDR2 YYEKEE come from the germline V gene (reference sequence). The CDR3 is made up of 14 amino acids. CDR3 DNA sequence: TGTGCCAGCAGCTTGAGTGGGGGGGACTCACCCCTCCACTTT. Translation gives CASSLSGGDSPLHF.

This sequence joins TRBV5-1 and TRBJ2-1; 9 positions match TRBD1. Per the germline V gene, CDR1 is SGHRS and CDR2 is YFSETQ. V was pared by 1 base and J by 2 bases, with 7 bases of the junction left unmatched. This CDR3 is 17 amino acids long. CDR3 loop: CASSLTGGDYPYNEQFF. In DNA, the CDR3 is TGCGCCAGCAGCTTGACAGGGGGCGATTACCCCTACAATGAGCAGTTCTTC. Full variable domain (outside the CDR3, taken from reference TRBV5-1 and TRBJ2-1): KAGVTQTPRYLIKTRGQQVTLSCSPISGHRSVSWYQQTPGQGLQFLFEYFSETQRNKGNFPGRFSGRQFSNSRSEMNVSTLELGDSALYLCASSLTGGDYPYNEQFFGPGTRLTVL.

The CDR3 bases are TGTGCCAGCAGCTACAGACAGGGGGGGACTGAAGCTTTCTTT. It translates to CASSYRQGGTEAFF. The chain couples TRBV7-2 to TRBJ1-1; 9 bases are a match to TRBD1. The CDR3 contains 14 residues. Germline values: CDR1 SGHTA, CDR2 FQGNSA. V lost 4 bases and J lost 5; bases outside the gene matches: 5. Complete variable domain (other parts from reference TRBV7-2 and TRBJ1-1): GAGVSQSPSNKVTEKGKDVELRCDPISGHTALYWYRQSLGQGLEFLIYFQGNSAPDKSGLPSDRFSAERTGGSVSTLTIQRTQQEDSAVYLCASSYRQGGTEAFFGQGTRLTVV.

The V call is TRBV27, the J call TRBJ2-2, with 8 nucleotides matching TRBD1. The J segment lost 5 bases and the V segment lost 5 bases, leaving 10 bases of the junction unmatched. Germline V lookup: CDR1 MNHEY, CDR2 SMNVEV (reference sequence). This CDR3 has 16 residues. CDR3 sequence (DNA): TGTGCCAGCAGTCTCGCAGGGGGCGCGGGTACCGGGGAGCTGTTTTTT. Translation: CASSLAGGAGTGELFF.